Listed below are T cell receptor beta chains from one sample, sequenced in a study of OX40 agonist ivuxolimab in advanced cancers. Repertoires were generated with immunoSEQ multiplex PCR, while TCRdb's copy carries only in-frame clones and drops some. The sample lists about 84,000 clones; 75% to 95% were seen once. This specimen was CD4+ or CD8+ T cells sorted from blood, taken in a trial of the OX40 agonist ivuxolimab. These receptors were collected from an adult with an advanced solid tumor such as melanoma, head and neck, liver or kidney cancer. Both conserved end residues are part of each CDR3. D genes are given only for firm matches. Only part of the rows carry a size: once, few, many, or a class if the clone is expanded.

d_gene: TRBD1
abundance: -
j_gene: TRBJ2-3
v_gene: TRBV5-6
CDR3aa: CASSESAGGEDTQYF
CDR3nt: TGTGCCAGCAGCGAGTCGGCAGGGGGCGAAGATACGCAGTATTTT

d_gene: -
abundance: -
j_gene: TRBJ1-2
v_gene: TRBV5-6
CDR3aa: CASSPPGGWGYGYTF
CDR3nt: TGTGCCAGCAGCCCTCCGGGGGGTTGGGGCTATGGCTACACCTTC

d_gene: TRBD2
abundance: -
j_gene: TRBJ2-1
v_gene: TRBV5-1
CDR3aa: CASSLDGTSGSAGFF
CDR3nt: TGCGCCAGCAGCTTGGATGGGACTAGCGGGAGCGCGGGGTTCTTC

d_gene: TRBD2
abundance: -
j_gene: TRBJ2-1
v_gene: TRBV4-3
CDR3aa: CASSQHVTSGGAYEQFF
CDR3nt: TGCGCCAGCAGCCAACATGTCACTAGCGGGGGGGCCTATGAGCAGTTCTTC

d_gene: -
abundance: few
j_gene: TRBJ2-3
v_gene: TRBV4-3
CDR3aa: CASSQRVDWSSTDTQYF
CDR3nt: TGCGCCAGCAGCCAAAGAGTCGACTGGAGTAGCACAGATACGCAGTATTTT

d_gene: TRBD2
abundance: once
j_gene: TRBJ2-3
v_gene: TRBV7-7
CDR3aa: CASSLGLAGTDTQYF
CDR3nt: TGTGCTAGCAGCTTGGGACTAGCGGGGACAGATACGCAGTATTTT

d_gene: -
abundance: -
j_gene: TRBJ1-2
v_gene: TRBV30
CDR3aa: CAWTLRPTGGYTF
CDR3nt: TGTGCCTGGACCTTAAGGCCCACGGGTGGCTACACCTTC

d_gene: -
abundance: -
j_gene: TRBJ2-2
v_gene: TRBV5-1
CDR3aa: CASSPDHRSTGELFF
CDR3nt: TGCGCCAGCAGCCCGGACCACCGGAGCACCGGGGAGCTGTTTTTT

d_gene: -
abundance: -
j_gene: TRBJ1-6
v_gene: TRBV6-5
CDR3aa: CASSYGGRGNSPLHF
CDR3nt: TGTGCCAGCAGTTACGGCGGAAGGGGGAATTCACCCCTCCACTTT

d_gene: -
abundance: -
j_gene: TRBJ1-3
v_gene: TRBV28
CDR3aa: CASSARQGNTIYF
CDR3nt: TGTGCCAGCAGTGCTCGACAGGGAAACACCATATATTTT

d_gene: -
abundance: few
j_gene: TRBJ1-1
v_gene: TRBV7-4
CDR3aa: CASRLAEAFF
CDR3nt: TGTGCCAGCAGATTGGCTGAAGCTTTCTTT

d_gene: TRBD1
abundance: -
j_gene: TRBJ2-1
v_gene: TRBV4-1
CDR3aa: CASSQSPGTGGIRVQFF
CDR3nt: TGCGCCAGCAGCCAATCCCCCGGGACAGGGGGCATTAGGGTGCAGTTCTTC

d_gene: TRBD2
abundance: -
j_gene: TRBJ2-3
v_gene: TRBV30
CDR3aa: CAWSFSGASGDTQYF
CDR3nt: TGTGCCTGGAGTTTTAGCGGGGCGTCTGGAGATACGCAGTATTTT

d_gene: TRBD2
abundance: -
j_gene: TRBJ2-5
v_gene: TRBV7-8
CDR3aa: CASSLVGLAEETQYF
CDR3nt: TGTGCCAGCAGCTTAGTTGGACTAGCGGAAGAGACCCAGTACTTC

d_gene: TRBD1
abundance: -
j_gene: TRBJ2-7
v_gene: TRBV7-9
CDR3aa: CASSGQGRIGEQYF
CDR3nt: TGTGCCAGCTCCGGACAGGGAAGGATCGGCGAGCAGTACTTC

d_gene: TRBD2
abundance: -
j_gene: TRBJ2-7
v_gene: TRBV5-1
CDR3aa: CASSLLAGGSSYEQYF
CDR3nt: TGCGCCAGCAGCTTACTAGCGGGGGGGAGCTCCTACGAGCAGTACTTC

d_gene: -
abundance: -
j_gene: TRBJ2-6
v_gene: TRBV10-3
CDR3aa: CAIRLGNVLTF
CDR3nt: TGTGCCATCAGACTAGGGAACGTCCTGACTTTC

d_gene: -
abundance: -
j_gene: TRBJ1-4
v_gene: TRBV19
CDR3aa: CASSTGGEKLFF
CDR3nt: TGTGCCAGTAGTACGGGTGGCGAAAAACTGTTTTTT

d_gene: -
abundance: -
j_gene: TRBJ1-1
v_gene: TRBV9
CDR3aa: CASSATGNTEAFF
CDR3nt: TGTGCCAGCAGCGCCACAGGGAACACTGAAGCTTTCTTT

d_gene: TRBD1
abundance: -
j_gene: TRBJ2-1
v_gene: TRBV19
CDR3aa: CASSGPQGASYEQFF
CDR3nt: TGTGCCAGTAGTGGCCCACAGGGGGCCTCCTATGAGCAGTTCTTC

d_gene: TRBD1
abundance: -
j_gene: TRBJ1-3
v_gene: TRBV27
CDR3aa: CASRSGTDIGNTIYF
CDR3nt: TGTGCCAGCAGGTCCGGGACAGATATTGGAAACACCATATATTTT

d_gene: TRBD2
abundance: -
j_gene: TRBJ2-3
v_gene: TRBV7-2
CDR3aa: CASSLVAGGDTQYF
CDR3nt: TGTGCCAGCAGCTTAGTAGCGGGGGGAGATACGCAGTATTTT

d_gene: -
abundance: -
j_gene: TRBJ1-5
v_gene: TRBV15
CDR3aa: CATSGDYRGLNQPQHF
CDR3nt: TGTGCCACCAGCGGCGACTACAGAGGGCTCAATCAGCCCCAGCATTTT

d_gene: -
abundance: -
j_gene: TRBJ2-5
v_gene: TRBV18
CDR3aa: CASSLGSPALGETQYF
CDR3nt: TGTGCCAGCTCACTTGGGAGTCCCGCGCTCGGAGAGACCCAGTACTTC

d_gene: -
abundance: -
j_gene: TRBJ1-2
v_gene: TRBV7-2
CDR3aa: CASSLHGAHGYTF
CDR3nt: TGTGCCAGCAGCTTACACGGGGCTCATGGCTACACCTTC

d_gene: -
abundance: -
j_gene: TRBJ2-1
v_gene: TRBV5-1
CDR3aa: CASSLFRGEQFF
CDR3nt: TGCGCCAGCAGCTTGTTCCGGGGCGAGCAGTTCTTC

d_gene: -
abundance: few
j_gene: TRBJ1-3
v_gene: TRBV5-4
CDR3aa: CASSLIGGDSGNTIYF
CDR3nt: TGTGCCAGCAGCTTGATCGGGGGAGACTCTGGAAACACCATATATTTT

d_gene: -
abundance: -
j_gene: TRBJ1-2
v_gene: TRBV7-9
CDR3aa: CASSSREQYNYGYTF
CDR3nt: TGTGCCAGCAGCTCCCGAGAGCAGTATAACTATGGCTACACCTTC

d_gene: -
abundance: -
j_gene: TRBJ2-7
v_gene: TRBV5-1
CDR3aa: CASRDRPTSYEQYF
CDR3nt: TGCGCCAGCAGGGACAGACCTACCAGCTACGAGCAGTACTTC

d_gene: -
abundance: -
j_gene: TRBJ2-5
v_gene: TRBV28
CDR3aa: CASSFGSQETQYF
CDR3nt: TGTGCCAGCAGTTTCGGGAGCCAAGAGACCCAGTACTTC

d_gene: -
abundance: -
j_gene: TRBJ2-3
v_gene: TRBV18
CDR3aa: CASSPSTDTQYF
CDR3nt: TGTGCCAGCTCACCTAGCACAGATACGCAGTATTTT

d_gene: -
abundance: -
j_gene: TRBJ1-4
v_gene: TRBV10-2
CDR3aa: CASSVAGDEKLFF
CDR3nt: TGCGCCAGCAGTGTCGCGGGCGATGAAAAACTGTTTTTT

d_gene: TRBD1
abundance: -
j_gene: TRBJ1-5
v_gene: TRBV6-5
CDR3aa: CASSPGQVRQPQHF
CDR3nt: TGTGCCAGCAGTCCCGGACAGGTTCGTCAGCCCCAGCATTTT

d_gene: TRBD2
abundance: -
j_gene: TRBJ2-1
v_gene: TRBV11-2
CDR3aa: CATSTSGNNEQFF
CDR3nt: TGTGCCACCTCGACTAGCGGGAACAATGAGCAGTTCTTC

d_gene: -
abundance: -
j_gene: TRBJ2-7
v_gene: TRBV6-6
CDR3aa: CASNPTLSGTPYEQYF
CDR3nt: TGTGCCAGCAATCCAACCCTCTCGGGGACACCCTACGAGCAGTACTTC

d_gene: -
abundance: -
j_gene: TRBJ2-2
v_gene: TRBV2
CDR3aa: CASSYLSGGELFF
CDR3nt: TGTGCCAGCAGTTATCTTAGCGGCGGGGAGCTGTTTTTT

d_gene: -
abundance: -
j_gene: TRBJ2-7
v_gene: TRBV7-9
CDR3aa: CASSRTADEQYF
CDR3nt: TGTGCCAGCAGCAGGACTGCGGACGAGCAGTACTTC

d_gene: TRBD2
abundance: -
j_gene: TRBJ2-7
v_gene: TRBV6-1
CDR3aa: CASRPTLAAYEQYF
CDR3nt: TGTGCCAGCAGACCCACACTAGCGGCCTACGAGCAGTACTTC

d_gene: TRBD1
abundance: -
j_gene: TRBJ2-1
v_gene: TRBV5-1
CDR3aa: CASSPHVTGNEQFF
CDR3nt: TGCGCCAGCAGCCCCCATGTGACAGGGAATGAGCAGTTCTTC

d_gene: -
abundance: -
j_gene: TRBJ2-7
v_gene: TRBV6-5
CDR3aa: CASSYKASYEQYF
CDR3nt: TGTGCCAGCAGTTATAAGGCCTCCTACGAGCAGTACTTC

d_gene: -
abundance: -
j_gene: TRBJ2-7
v_gene: TRBV21-1
CDR3aa: CARERDRRPYEQYF
CDR3nt: TGTGCCAGGGAACGGGACAGGCGTCCCTACGAGCAGTACTTC

d_gene: TRBD1
abundance: -
j_gene: TRBJ1-5
v_gene: TRBV4-2
CDR3aa: CASSQDLDRGGDQPQHF
CDR3nt: TGTGCCAGCAGCCAAGATCTTGACAGGGGCGGGGATCAGCCCCAGCATTTT

d_gene: -
abundance: -
j_gene: TRBJ1-4
v_gene: TRBV15
CDR3aa: CATSRGHAEKLFF
CDR3nt: TGTGCCACCAGCAGAGGACACGCTGAAAAACTGTTTTTT

d_gene: -
abundance: -
j_gene: TRBJ1-1
v_gene: TRBV11-2
CDR3aa: CASSFSGTEAFF
CDR3nt: TGTGCCAGCAGCTTTAGCGGCACTGAAGCTTTCTTT

d_gene: -
abundance: few
j_gene: TRBJ1-5
v_gene: TRBV28
CDR3aa: CASSPTTGGNQPQHF
CDR3nt: TGTGCCAGCAGCCCCACAACCGGAGGCAATCAGCCCCAGCATTTT

d_gene: -
abundance: -
j_gene: TRBJ1-1
v_gene: TRBV29-1
CDR3aa: CSVDSHLLNTEAFF
CDR3nt: TGCAGCGTTGACAGTCACCTACTCAACACTGAAGCTTTCTTT

d_gene: TRBD1
abundance: -
j_gene: TRBJ2-1
v_gene: TRBV28
CDR3aa: CASSLKIGTVELPSSYNEQFF
CDR3nt: TGTGCCAGCAGTCTGAAGATCGGGACAGTCGAGTTGCCGAGCTCCTACAATGAGCAGTTCTTC

d_gene: -
abundance: once
j_gene: TRBJ1-1
v_gene: TRBV20-1
CDR3aa: CSAGGNTEAFF
CDR3nt: TGCAGTGCCGGCGGCAACACTGAAGCTTTCTTT

d_gene: TRBD2
abundance: once
j_gene: TRBJ2-5
v_gene: TRBV19
CDR3aa: CASSITGGYKETQYF
CDR3nt: TGTGCCAGTAGTATCACGGGAGGGTACAAAGAGACCCAGTACTTC

d_gene: TRBD1
abundance: -
j_gene: TRBJ2-7
v_gene: TRBV6-5
CDR3aa: CASGPPGQQVYEQYF
CDR3nt: TGTGCCAGCGGGCCTCCGGGACAGCAAGTTTACGAGCAGTACTTC

d_gene: -
abundance: -
j_gene: TRBJ2-3
v_gene: TRBV4-1
CDR3aa: CASSQDRQGRSTDTQYF
CDR3nt: TGCGCCAGCAGCCAAGATAGGCAGGGAAGGAGTACAGATACGCAGTATTTT

d_gene: TRBD1
abundance: -
j_gene: TRBJ1-4
v_gene: TRBV28
CDR3aa: CASSLTGTGVNEKLFF
CDR3nt: TGTGCCAGCAGCCTAACCGGGACAGGTGTTAATGAAAAACTGTTTTTT

d_gene: TRBD2
abundance: -
j_gene: TRBJ2-3
v_gene: TRBV7-2
CDR3aa: CASSSLAGGSTDTQYF
CDR3nt: TGTGCCAGCAGCTCGCTAGCGGGGGGATCCACAGATACGCAGTATTTT

d_gene: -
abundance: -
j_gene: TRBJ1-3
v_gene: TRBV18
CDR3aa: CASSSDSGNTIYF
CDR3nt: TGTGCCAGCTCATCAGATTCCGGAAACACCATATATTTT